The T cell receptor (beta chain) under discussion was sequenced for a study of blood T cell repertoires in COVID-19. Cohort 3 recovered donors had two negative PCRs, clearance, or symptom resolution. Authors' data handling: Quantification of nucleated cells was approximated via reference gene primer amplification. Here immunoSEQ multiplex PCR was the method, and the copy in TCRdb shows in-frame clones only, minus some. From that table come the V and J calls and clone size; the DNA was used to work out D and trimming. This table has 180,000 or so clones, 84% appearing once. V lost 7 bases and J lost 9; bases outside the gene matches: 11. The CDR3 loop spans 14 amino acids. The germline V gene has CDR1 LNHDA and CDR2 SQIVND (reference sequence).

The chain combines TRBV19 with TRBJ2-1, with 8 nucleotides matching TRBD2. The clonotype comes from a man between 40 and 49 years old who had recovered from COVID-19. Sequenced material: PBMCs or T cells enriched from blood (not recorded which). The CDR3 loop reads CASNPRRGVGEQFF. The CDR3 DNA follows: TGTGCCAGTAACCCCCGGCGGGGGGTGGGTGAGCAGTTCTTC.